One sample yielded the 25 T cell receptor beta chains listed below, sequenced in a study of memory CD4+ T cells and cytomegalovirus serostatus. The sort gate was single viable CD3+CD4+CD8-CD45RO+ cells for memory CD4+ T cells. Assay: immunoSEQ multiplex PCR; the TCRdb copy retains only in-frame clones and omits some. The profile covers some 54,000 clones, with around 83% appearing a single time and 2% taken by the ten largest. The sample consisted of memory CD4+ T cells from blood. Source of these receptors: an adult in good health and CMV-seropositive.

The rearrangement links TRBV9 to TRBJ2-3; TRBD1 agrees at 7 bases. The J segment lost 1 base and the V segment lost 4 bases, leaving 6 bases of the junction unmatched. CDR1 and CDR2 from the germline V gene are SGDLS and YYNGEE. This CDR3 contains 15 residues. CDR3 amino acids: CASSSQGYRTDTQYF. The CDR3 coding sequence is TGTGCCAGCAGCTCACAGGGGTATCGCACAGATACGCAGTATTTT.

This chain joins TRBV7-3 and TRBJ1-5; D gene unclear. Germline-derived CDR1 and CDR2 are SGHTA and FQGTGA. This CDR3 region has 13 residues. The V end lost 5 bases, the J end lost 7 bases, and 12 bases lay between the germline ends. The CDR3 is CASSPGPEQPQHF. CDR3 nucleotides: TGTGCCAGCAGCCCCGGACCCGAACAGCCCCAGCATTTT.

The chain joins TRBV5-6 to TRBJ1-1; no clear D. V was cut by 3 bases and J by 3 bases, with 3 bases left in between. The CDR3 sequence is 11 residues long. From germline, CDR1 is SGHDT and CDR2 YYEEEE. The CDR3 spells CASSWDTEAFF. CDR3 coding DNA: TGTGCCAGCAGCTGGGACACTGAAGCTTTCTTT.

This clone was seen only once. The chain combines TRBV27 with TRBJ1-1, with D unclear. There are 11 residues in the CDR3. Trimming shortened V by 3 bases and J by 7 bases, and 6 bases separated the two germline ends. Germline V lookup: CDR1 MNHEY, CDR2 SMNVEV (reference sequence). The CDR3 is CASSFFGEAFF. As DNA, the CDR3 is TGTGCCAGCAGTTTCTTCGGTGAAGCTTTCTTT.

The chain joins TRBV7-6 to TRBJ1-4; 7 positions agree with TRBD1. The CDR3 has 15 amino acids. After removal of 6 bases from V and 8 bases from J, the junction contained 12 bases not matched to a gene. Per the germline V gene, CDR1 is SGHVS and CDR2 is FNYEAQ. CDR3 region: CASSSPRQGREKLFF. CDR3 nucleotide sequence: TGTGCCAGCAGTTCACCTCGACAGGGAAGGGAAAAACTGTTTTTT. Complete variable domain (other parts from reference TRBV7-6 and TRBJ1-4): GAGVSQSPRYKVTKRGQDVALRCDPISGHVSLYWYRQALGQGPEFLTYFNYEAQQDKSGLPNDRFSAERPEGSISTLTIQRTEQRDSAMYRCASSSPRQGREKLFFGSGTQLSVL.

The V gene is TRBV7-2, the J gene TRBJ2-7; D unclear. V gave up 5 bases and J gave up 0 bases, with 11 bases separating them. The CDR3 is made up of 14 amino acids. From germline, CDR1 is SGHTA and CDR2 FQGNSA. CDR3 sequence reads: CASSPTLVSYEQYF. For the CDR3, the DNA is TGTGCCAGCAGCCCCACCCTTGTCTCCTACGAGCAGTACTTC.

The sample holds one count of this clone. The chain joins TRBV19 to TRBJ2-1, with D perhaps matching TRBD1 or TRBD2 (5 bases each). Trimming cost V 6 bases and J 6 bases, with 21 bases left between them. The CDR3 runs 16 residues. Germline V gene sequence: CDR1 LNHDA, CDR2 SQIVND (reference sequence). This chain's CDR3 is CASSLEVGPGGNEQFF. DNA of the CDR3: TGTGCCAGTAGCCTCGAGGTGGGACCCGGTGGCAATGAGCAGTTCTTC.

This sequence joins TRBV2 and TRBJ2-7; D is ambiguous. Trimming pared 4 bases from V and 3 bases from J, leaving 4 bases between. The CDR3 contains 11 residues. Germline lookup yields CDR1 SNHLY and CDR2 FYNNEI. CDR3 residues: CASSGDYEQYF. The CDR3 coding sequence is TGTGCCAGCAGTGGGGACTACGAGCAGTACTTC.

The chain carries TRBV7-9 and TRBJ1-3; TRBD1 matches 7 bases. Germline V lookup: CDR1 SEHNR, CDR2 FQNEAQ (reference sequence). Trimming cost V 5 bases and J 2 bases; bases outside gene matches: 9. This CDR3 has 16 residues. CDR3 protein: CASSLRAGGTGNTIYF. CDR3 nucleotides: TGTGCCAGCAGCCTGCGTGCAGGGGGTACTGGAAACACCATATATTTT.

V usage is TRBV29-1 and J usage is TRBJ2-3; no firm D call. V lost 4 bases, J lost 0 bases, and 5 bases lay in between. This CDR3 has 12 residues. Germline loops: CDR1 SQVTM, CDR2 ANQGSEA. CDR3 in amino acids: CSVGRSTDTQYF. The DNA of the CDR3 is TGCAGCGTTGGACGGAGCACAGATACGCAGTATTTT.

This rearrangement joins TRBV6-5 to TRBJ2-2; 8 nucleotides align to TRBD2. The CDR3 spans 15 residues. Trimming removed 6 bases from V and 6 bases from J; junction bases left unmatched: 9. CDR1 MNHEY and CDR2 SVGAGI come from the germline V gene. CDR3 protein: CASRRGTSRAGELFF. DNA of the CDR3: TGTGCCAGCAGGCGCGGGACTAGTAGGGCCGGGGAGCTGTTTTTT.

CDR3 region: CASLAQGASTEAFF. Written as DNA, the CDR3 is TGTGCCAGCCTTGCACAGGGGGCGAGCACTGAAGCTTTCTTT. This chain uses TRBV11-2 with TRBJ1-1, with 9 bases identical to TRBD1. The J segment lost 4 bases and the V segment lost 8 bases, leaving 8 bases of the junction unmatched. Germline V lookup: CDR1 SGHAT, CDR2 FQNNGV. The CDR3 has 14 residues.

This clone was detected once. The chain joins TRBV7-3 to TRBJ2-1, with D hard to call. The length of the CDR3 is 14 residues. V dropped 0 bases and J dropped 2 bases, with 5 bases sitting between them. Germline V gene lookup returns CDR1 SGHTA and CDR2 FQGTGA. The CDR3 loop is CASSLTVPYNEQFF. In DNA form, the CDR3 reads TGTGCCAGCAGCTTAACTGTTCCCTACAATGAGCAGTTCTTC.

This clone was counted only a few times. The V call is TRBV27, the J call TRBJ2-2, with 8 bases identical to TRBD1. Trimming removed 5 bases from V and 7 bases from J; junction bases left unmatched: 12. Germline CDR1 and CDR2: MNHEY and SMNVEV (reference sequence). The CDR3 is 16 residues long. CDR3 in amino acids: CASSNFRQGWNGELFF. In DNA, the CDR3 is TGTGCCAGCAGTAACTTCCGACAGGGGTGGAACGGGGAGCTGTTTTTT.

The V gene is TRBV7-9, the J gene TRBJ1-5, with TRBD1 identical over 7 bases. CDR1 and CDR2 from the germline V gene are SEHNR and FQNEAQ (reference sequence). V shed 5 bases, J shed 3 bases, and the junction held 4 bases outside the gene matches. This CDR3 contains 14 residues. CDR3 amino acids: CASSPGTANQPQHF. The CDR3 DNA reads TGTGCCAGCAGCCCAGGGACAGCCAATCAGCCCCAGCATTTT.

The rearrangement links TRBV7-2 to TRBJ2-2, with D perhaps matching TRBD1 (6 bases). Germline V gene lookup returns CDR1 SGHTA and CDR2 FQGNSA. The CDR3 consists of 16 residues. The V end was cut by 5 bases, the J end by 0 bases, with 13 bases between. The CDR3 spells CASSPRQVTNTGELFF. DNA for the CDR3: TGTGCCAGCAGCCCTCGACAGGTGACGAACACCGGGGAGCTGTTTTTT.

The chain carries TRBV7-8 and TRBJ2-3; 8 bases fit TRBD2. The V segment lost 5 bases and the J segment 6 bases; nucleotides outside the gene matches: 7. The CDR3 totals 14 residues. Germline-derived CDR1 and CDR2 are SGHVS and FQNEAQ. The CDR3 region is CASSPAGGWDTQYF. The CDR3 nucleotides read TGTGCCAGCAGCCCCGCGGGGGGTTGGGATACGCAGTATTTT.

This clone was counted once. The J gene is TRBJ2-7, the V gene TRBV28, with D perhaps matching TRBD2 (6 bases). The germline V gene encodes CDR1 MDHEN and CDR2 SYDVKM. The CDR3 consists of 14 residues. The ends were cut back, 1 base at V and 4 bases at J, with 11 bases in the middle. The CDR3 region is CASSLYGGRYEQYF. CDR3 sequence (DNA): TGTGCCAGCAGTTTATACGGAGGGAGATACGAGCAGTACTTC.

This rearrangement joins TRBV28 to TRBJ2-3, with a tentative D call TRBD2 (7 bases). Looked up from germline, CDR1 is MDHEN and CDR2 is SYDVKM. This CDR3 spans 16 amino acids. V was pared by 4 bases and J by 5 bases, with 19 bases between. CDR3 protein: CASSSQRDITLDTQYF. The CDR3 bases are TGTGCCAGCAGTTCTCAGCGGGACATTACCCTAGATACGCAGTATTTT.

V is TRBV18 and J is TRBJ1-2; D unclear. V lost 1 base and J 8 bases, leaving 8 bases between the germline ends. Germline loops: CDR1 KGHSH, CDR2 LQKENI. The CDR3 is 12 amino acids. This chain's CDR3 is CASSPLSGGYTF. As DNA, the CDR3 is TGTGCCAGCTCACCACTCTCCGGAGGCTACACCTTC. The full variable domain, its missing parts supplied by reference TRBV18 and TRBJ1-2, is NAGVMQNPRHLVRRRGQEARLRCSPMKGHSHVYWYRQLPEEGLKFMVYLQKENIIDESGMPKERFSAEFPKEGPSILRIQQVVRGDSAAYFCASSPLSGGYTFGSGTRLTVV.

The gene calls are TRBV5-1 and TRBJ2-5, with D unclear. Germline values: CDR1 SGHRS, CDR2 YFSETQ. The CDR3 loop spans 16 amino acids. V lost 4 bases to trimming and J lost 3 bases, with 19 bases between them. The CDR3 coding sequence is TGCGCCAGCAGCCCACTCCAGGCAGAACTCAAAGAGACCCAGTACTTC. The encoded protein is CASSPLQAELKETQYF.

The chain uses TRBV28 and TRBJ2-7; TRBD1 matches at 8 bases. Germline assignment: CDR1 MDHEN and CDR2 SYDVKM. V lost 1 base, J lost 7 bases, and 3 bases stayed unmatched. This CDR3 has 13 amino acids. CDR3 DNA: TGTGCCAGCAGTTTATCCAGGGACAGGGAGCAGTACTTC. It codes for CASSLSRDREQYF.

The rearrangement uses TRBV7-2 and TRBJ2-7; unclear D gene. CDR3 length: 12 residues. V was clipped by 4 bases and J by 2 bases, with 6 bases between them. Germline assignment: CDR1 SGHTA and CDR2 FQGNSA. In DNA, the CDR3 is TGTGCCAGCAGCTCCTATCCCTACGAGCAGTACTTC. Translating it yields CASSSYPYEQYF.

The chain combines TRBV2 with TRBJ1-6; a possible D gene is TRBD1 (5 bases). CDR1 and CDR2 from the germline V gene are SNHLY and FYNNEI. This CDR3 comprises 15 residues. V lost 7 bases to trimming and J lost 9 bases, with 19 bases between them. DNA of the CDR3: TGTGCCAGCACCTTAAAAGAGGGACGTAGTTCACCCCTCCACTTT. Its translation: CASTLKEGRSSPLHF.

This clone was observed once. V is TRBV19 and J is TRBJ1-1; possibly TRBD1 for D (6 bases). Germline V gene sequence: CDR1 LNHDA, CDR2 SQIVND (reference sequence). V was trimmed by 7 bases and J by 5 bases, leaving 11 bases between them. This CDR3 region has 12 residues. CDR3 bases: TGTGCCAGTAAGACAGGTTTTACTGAAGCTTTCTTT. The encoded protein is CASKTGFTEAFF.